A single T cell receptor beta chain is shown here with its context. In the original analysis: Reference gene primer amplification yielded estimated nucleated cell counts. Repertoires were generated with immunoSEQ multiplex PCR, while TCRdb's copy carries only in-frame clones and drops some. V, J and clone size are taken as reported in that table, and D and trimming were inferred from the DNA itself. The sample lists a few hundred thousand clones, around 83% occurring once. This entry is derived from a study of blood T cell repertoires in COVID-19. Across the whole study: T cells, B-cell-depleted T cells, or PBMCs provided the cDNA or gDNA that served as material.

One Seattle source followed patients from active infection through their disease course. This clonotype originated in a woman aged 65 to 85 with COVID-19, enrolled during active disease. The sequencing input was peripheral blood.

This CDR3 is CASSFLYRQDTQYF. The DNA for the CDR3 is TGTGCCAGCAGTTTCCTTTACAGGCAAGATACGCAGTATTTT. The chain couples TRBV27 to TRBJ2-3; D possibly corresponds to TRBD1 (5 bases). CDR1 and CDR2 (germline): MNHEY, SMNVEV (reference sequence). V was pared by 3 bases and J by 5 bases, with 12 bases between. The CDR3 loop spans 14 amino acids.